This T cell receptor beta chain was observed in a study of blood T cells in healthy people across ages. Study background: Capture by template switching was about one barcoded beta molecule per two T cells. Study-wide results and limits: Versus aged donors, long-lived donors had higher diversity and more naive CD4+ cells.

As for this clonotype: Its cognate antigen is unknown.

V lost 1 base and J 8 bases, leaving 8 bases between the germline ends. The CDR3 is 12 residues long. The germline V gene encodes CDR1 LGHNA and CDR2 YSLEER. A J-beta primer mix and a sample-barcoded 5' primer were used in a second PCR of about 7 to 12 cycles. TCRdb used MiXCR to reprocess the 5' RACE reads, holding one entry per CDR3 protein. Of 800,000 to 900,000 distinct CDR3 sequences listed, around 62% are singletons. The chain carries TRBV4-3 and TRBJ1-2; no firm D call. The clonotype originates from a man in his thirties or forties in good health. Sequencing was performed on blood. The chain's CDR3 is CASSQGQNGYTF. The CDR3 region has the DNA TGCGCCAGCAGCCAAGGCCAAAACGGCTACACCTTC.